The 29 T cell receptor beta chains below come from one sample, sequenced in a study of blood T cell repertoires in COVID-19. The repertoire was sequenced with immunoSEQ multiplex PCR; TCRdb's copy has only in-frame clones and lacks some. Of 150,000 to 200,000 clones in the sample, 65% to 85% were seen once. Sequencing was performed on peripheral blood. The receptors shown here come from a woman younger than 45 with acute or convalescent COVID-19.

The V gene is TRBV3-1 (or the pseudogene TRBV3-2), the J gene TRBJ1-4; 7 bases fit TRBD1. The CDR3 sequence is 14 residues long. J was trimmed by 4 bases and V by 1 base; bases with no gene match: 0. Germline CDR1 reads LGHDT; CDR2 reads YNNKEL (reference sequence). This CDR3 reads CASSQGQGNEKLFF. The CDR3 coding sequence is TGTGCCAGCAGCCAAGGACAGGGTAATGAAAAACTGTTTTTT.

The chain uses TRBV4-3 and TRBJ1-1; 7 bases match TRBD1. V lost 8 bases to trimming and J lost 2 bases; unmatched junction nucleotides: 8. The CDR3 runs to 14 residues. Germline lookup yields CDR1 LGHNA and CDR2 YSLEER. CDR3 sequence: CASRTGLINTEAFF. In nucleotides, the CDR3 is TGCGCCAGCCGGACAGGACTAATCAACACTGAAGCTTTCTTT.

The V and J genes are TRBV19 and TRBJ2-2; 8 nucleotides agree with TRBD2. Unmatched junction bases numbered 5, after V lost 1 base and J lost 4 bases. This CDR3 contains 16 residues. The germline V gene has CDR1 LNHDA and CDR2 SQIVND (reference sequence). The CDR3: CASSIVTGGGTGELFF. Here the CDR3 DNA reads TGTGCCAGTAGTATAGTGACGGGAGGGGGCACCGGGGAGCTGTTTTTT.

The chain recombines TRBV13 with TRBJ2-7, with a weak D call TRBD1 (5 bases). Germline CDR1 reads PRHDT; CDR2 reads FYEKMQ (reference sequence). This CDR3 region has 14 residues. Trimming took 5 bases from V and 2 from J, leaving 13 bases between them. CDR3 sequence: CASSPSGPPYEQYF. In DNA form, the CDR3 reads TGTGCCAGCAGCCCTTCAGGGCCTCCCTACGAGCAGTACTTC.

The gene calls are TRBV11-2 and TRBJ2-3, with TRBD1 matching 9 bases. CDR1 is SGHAT, CDR2 FQNNGV, per germline. V dropped 5 bases and J dropped 7; count of bases not matched to a gene: 16. This CDR3 is 17 amino acids long. CDR3 DNA: TGTGCCAGCAGCCACGGAGCCGGGACAGGGAACGTCAATACGCAGTATTTT. It is translated as CASSHGAGTGNVNTQYF. Variable domain in full (rest from reference TRBV11-2 and TRBJ2-3): EAGVAQSPRYKIIEKRQSVAFWCNPISGHATLYWYQQILGQGPKLLIQFQNNGVVDDSQLPKDRFSAERLKGVDSTLKIQPAKLEDSAVYLCASSHGAGTGNVNTQYFGPGTRLTVL.

A single count supports this clone. The chain links TRBV28 to TRBJ2-2, with D maybe TRBD2 (6 bases). Germline V gene sequence: CDR1 MDHEN, CDR2 SYDVKM. V lost 3 bases and J 6 bases, leaving 11 bases between the germline ends. This CDR3 is 14 amino acids long. This CDR3 reads CASSFGGVAGELFF. The DNA of the CDR3 is TGTGCCAGCAGTTTCGGCGGGGTCGCCGGGGAGCTGTTTTTT. The variable domain in full, completed from reference TRBV28 and TRBJ2-2, reads DVKVTQSSRYLVKRTGEKVFLECVQDMDHENMFWYRQDPGLGLRLIYFSYDVKMKEKGDIPEGYSVSREKKERFSLILESASTNQTSMYLCASSFGGVAGELFFGEGSRLTVL.

The chain recombines TRBV7-6 with TRBJ2-3, with a tentative D call TRBD2 (6 bases). V was clipped by 6 bases and J by 0 bases, with 13 bases between them. CDR3 length: 15 amino acids. The V gene's germline CDR1 is SGHVS and CDR2 FNYEAQ. The CDR3 nucleotides are TGTGCCAGCAGTTTGGGACTTCCCAGCACAGATACGCAGTATTTT. It is translated as CASSLGLPSTDTQYF. Variable domain in full (rest from reference TRBV7-6 and TRBJ2-3): GAGVSQSPRYKVTKRGQDVALRCDPISGHVSLYWYRQALGQGPEFLTYFNYEAQQDKSGLPNDRFSAERPEGSISTLTIQRTEQRDSAMYRCASSLGLPSTDTQYFGPGTRLTVL.

The V gene is TRBV7-2, the J gene TRBJ2-5, with 10 positions matching TRBD1. Germline CDR1 and CDR2: SGHTA and FQGNSA. J gave up 3 bases and V 3 bases, and 1 base lay outside the gene matches. This CDR3 spans 14 amino acids. The DNA of the CDR3 is TGTGCCAGCAGCTTCGGACAGGGGGAAGAGACCCAGTACTTC. Translated, it gives CASSFGQGEETQYF.

V usage is TRBV9 and J usage is TRBJ2-5; 8 nucleotides match TRBD1. The CDR3 totals 15 residues. V dropped 4 bases and J dropped 5; count of bases not matched to a gene: 10. Germline V gene sequence: CDR1 SGDLS, CDR2 YYNGEE. CDR3 residues: CASSSAGGARETQYF. CDR3 in DNA: TGTGCCAGCAGCTCCGCAGGGGGCGCGAGGGAGACCCAGTACTTC. The variable domain in full, with the rest retrieved from reference TRBV9 and TRBJ2-5, is DSGVTQTPKHLITATGQRVTLRCSPRSGDLSVYWYQQSLDQGLQFLIQYYNGEERAKGNILERFSAQQFPDLHSELNLSSLELGDSALYFCASSSAGGARETQYFGPGTRLLVL.

V gene TRBV19 combines with J gene TRBJ2-1; 10 nucleotides agree with TRBD1. Unmatched junction bases numbered 10, after V lost 6 bases and J lost 8 bases. The CDR3 extends over 15 amino acids. Germline CDR1 LNHDA, CDR2 SQIVND (reference sequence). CDR3 sequence (DNA): TGTGCCAGTAGCCCCGGACAGGGGGATGGGGATGAGCAGTTCTTC. Its protein product is CASSPGQGDGDEQFF.

The rearrangement joins TRBV6-5 to TRBJ1-1; D gene ambiguous. The germline CDR1 and CDR2 sequences are MNHEY and SVGAGI. The CDR3 extends over 15 amino acids. V gave up 2 bases and J gave up 5 bases, with 15 bases separating them. CDR3 bases: TGTGCCAGCAGTTACCCAGTAGGAGGGCGGACTGAAGCTTTCTTT. It encodes CASSYPVGGRTEAFF.

The chain uses TRBV6-5 and TRBJ2-7; 11 bases agree with TRBD1. Looked up from germline, CDR1 is MNHEY and CDR2 is SVGAGI. Trimming cost V 9 bases and J 3 bases; bases outside gene matches: 7. CDR3 size: 14 residues. CDR3 sequence reads: CASRRTGGFYEQYF. CDR3 sequence (DNA): TGTGCCAGTCGAAGGACAGGGGGCTTCTACGAGCAGTACTTC.

This chain connects TRBV28 to TRBJ1-5; a possible D gene is TRBD1 (6 bases). V was clipped by 6 bases and J by 0 bases, with 18 bases between them. The length of the CDR3 is 17 residues. Germline CDR1 MDHEN, CDR2 SYDVKM. The CDR3 DNA reads as TGTGCCAGCAGGCGCCACCGGGACACCTATAGCAATCAGCCCCAGCATTTT. It translates to CASRRHRDTYSNQPQHF.

The J gene is TRBJ2-2, the V gene TRBV5-1, with a tentative D call TRBD1 (6 bases). Germline loops: CDR1 SGHRS, CDR2 YFSETQ. CDR3 length: 16 amino acids. The V end was cut by 2 bases, the J end by 7 bases, with 18 bases between. In DNA, the CDR3 is TGCGCCAGCAGCTTACGACAGGCGGCGGTGAACGGGGAGCTGTTTTTT. Its translation: CASSLRQAAVNGELFF.

In this sample, this clone turned up a few times. J is TRBJ2-1 and V is TRBV5-1; no definite D call. Germline values: CDR1 SGHRS, CDR2 YFSETQ. The length of the CDR3 is 14 residues. V was shortened by 1 base and J by 4 bases, with 9 bases between the two germline ends. For the CDR3, the DNA is TGCGCCAGCAGCTTGAATCAGATTTACAATGAGCAGTTCTTC. It codes for CASSLNQIYNEQFF.

This sequence joins TRBV27 and TRBJ1-2; D remains unclear. The CDR3 has 17 residues. Per germline, CDR1 MNHEY and CDR2 SMNVEV (reference sequence). The V end lost 4 bases, the J end lost 4 bases, and 22 bases lay between the germline ends. The CDR3 coding sequence is TGTGCCAGCAGTTCACAATACCCGACCGGGGAGGCCTATGGCTACACCTTC. Amino acid sequence: CASSSQYPTGEAYGYTF.

The V gene is TRBV7-6, the J gene TRBJ1-2; 8 bases line up with TRBD1. This CDR3 spans 16 amino acids. The germline V gene encodes CDR1 SGHVS and CDR2 FNYEAQ. The V segment lost 1 base and the J segment 7 bases; nucleotides outside the gene matches: 11. Here the CDR3 reads CASSLETWTGMAGYTF. CDR3 sequence (DNA): TGTGCCAGCAGCTTAGAAACCTGGACAGGGATGGCTGGCTACACCTTC.

This chain joins TRBV4-1 and TRBJ1-1; weak D call: TRBD1 (5 bases). CDR3 length: 15 amino acids. Trimming stripped 0 bases from V and 12 bases from J, with 20 bases between. Germline-derived CDR1 and CDR2 are MGHRA and YSYEKL. For the CDR3, the DNA is TGCGCCAGCAGCCAAGATGGGGGGGGACTACCGGAGACTTTCTTT. Its protein product is CASSQDGGGLPETFF.

The V call is TRBV6-2 or TRBV6-3, the J call TRBJ1-2; D possibly corresponds to TRBD1 (5 bases). Deletions cut 2 bases from V and 2 bases from J, with 9 bases between. CDR1 is MNHEY and CDR2 is SVGEGT in the germline V gene. This CDR3 is built from 14 residues. CDR3 region: CASSYLGGNYGYTF. The CDR3 region has the DNA TGTGCCAGCAGTTACCTCGGGGGAAACTATGGCTACACCTTC.

CDR3 in DNA: TGTGCCAGCAACAGGGGTGGCTATGGCTACACCTTC. Amino acid sequence: CASNRGGYGYTF. The chain uses TRBV6-5 and TRBJ1-2; 7 nucleotides align to TRBD1. Germline V gene data show CDR1 as MNHEY and CDR2 as SVGAGI. The J segment lost 4 bases and the V segment lost 7 bases, leaving 3 bases of the junction unmatched. The CDR3 is 12 residues long.

The rearrangement uses TRBV3-1 (or the pseudogene TRBV3-2) and TRBJ1-3, with D maybe TRBD1 (5 bases). This CDR3 region has 14 residues. Trimming stripped 2 bases from V and 1 base from J, with 6 bases between. From germline, CDR1 is LGHDT and CDR2 YNNKEL (reference sequence). Written as DNA, the CDR3 is TGTGCCAGCAGCCAACCAGGGTCTGGAAACACCATATATTTT. This gives the protein CASSQPGSGNTIYF.

This rearrangement joins TRBV19 to TRBJ2-1; no firm D call. CDR3 size: 11 residues. Trimming took 7 bases from V and 14 from J, leaving 15 bases between them. Germline assignment: CDR1 LNHDA and CDR2 SQIVND (reference sequence). The CDR3 protein is CASKVGAQEFF. In DNA form, the CDR3 reads TGTGCCAGTAAGGTGGGCGCCCAGGAGTTCTTC.

This clone has a handful of counts. This chain uses TRBV11-2 with TRBJ1-1; D is undetermined. CDR3 length: 16 amino acids. Germline V gives CDR1 SGHAT, CDR2 FQNNGV. Trimming took off 1 base at V and 0 bases at J, with 12 bases between the two ends. The DNA for the CDR3 is TGTGCCAGCAGCTTAGGGGAGTGGGATCTGAACACTGAAGCTTTCTTT. It yields the protein CASSLGEWDLNTEAFF.

This clone was recorded once. The V and J genes are TRBV30 and TRBJ1-4, with 7 bases aligning to TRBD1. The CDR3 extends over 14 amino acids. Germline CDR1 is GTSNPN and CDR2 is SVGIG (reference sequence). The V and J ends lost 2 bases and 2 bases, in that order; junction bases with no gene match: 2. CDR3 nucleotide sequence: TGTGCCTGGAGTACAGGGGAGACTAATGAAAAACTGTTTTTT. Translation: CAWSTGETNEKLFF. Combining the CDR3 with reference TRBV30 and TRBJ1-4 gives the whole variable domain SQTIHQWPATLVQPVGSPLSLECTVEGTSNPNLYWYRQAAGRGLQLLFYSVGIGQISSEVPQNLSASRPQDRQFILSSKKLLLSDSGFYLCAWSTGETNEKLFFGSGTQLSVL.

The chain is built from TRBV10-3 and TRBJ1-2, with D tentatively TRBD1 (6 bases). From germline, CDR1 is ENHRY and CDR2 SYGVKD. This CDR3 has 12 amino acids. V was shortened by 8 bases and J by 7 bases, with 14 bases between the two germline ends. CDR3 bases: TGTGCCATCCAAGAACAGGGTTTTGGCTACACCTTC. Its translation: CAIQEQGFGYTF.

This clone showed up just once. The V call is TRBV28, the J call TRBJ1-5; D is unclear. This CDR3 has 14 amino acids. Germline V gene sequence: CDR1 MDHEN, CDR2 SYDVKM. Trimming removed 1 base from V and 6 bases from J, with 10 bases in between. The CDR3 region has the DNA TGTGCCAGCAGTTTATCGCTCGGGAGTCAGCCCCAGCATTTT. Its translation is CASSLSLGSQPQHF.

The rearrangement links TRBV27 to TRBJ1-3, with a tentative D call TRBD1 (5 bases). Germline V gene lookup returns CDR1 MNHEY and CDR2 SMNVEV (reference sequence). The V end was cut by 4 bases, the J end by 0 bases, with 10 bases between. CDR3 length: 15 residues. CDR3 DNA sequence: TGTGCCAGCAGTTCTGCAGGGCACTCTGGAAACACCATATATTTT. It translates to CASSSAGHSGNTIYF.

Points on this clone: Other DNA sequences within the sample encode an identical CDR3. The rearrangement joins TRBV20-1 to TRBJ1-1, with TRBD1 as a possible D gene (6 bases). V was clipped by 6 bases and J by 7 bases, with 9 bases between them. In germline, CDR1 is DFQATT, CDR2 SNEGSKA (reference sequence). CDR3 length: 10 residues. The CDR3 DNA reads as TGCAGTGCCATGGACAGTGAAGCTTTCTTT. Protein: CSAMDSEAFF.

CDR3 sequence: CASSRNQGNGETQYF. The DNA for the CDR3 is TGCGCCAGCAGCCGCAATCAGGGGAACGGGGAGACCCAGTACTTC. The genes are TRBV5-1 and TRBJ2-5, with a tentative D call TRBD1 (6 bases). V lost 4 bases to trimming and J lost 5 bases, with 18 bases between them. The CDR3 sequence is 15 residues long. In germline, CDR1 is SGHRS, CDR2 YFSETQ.